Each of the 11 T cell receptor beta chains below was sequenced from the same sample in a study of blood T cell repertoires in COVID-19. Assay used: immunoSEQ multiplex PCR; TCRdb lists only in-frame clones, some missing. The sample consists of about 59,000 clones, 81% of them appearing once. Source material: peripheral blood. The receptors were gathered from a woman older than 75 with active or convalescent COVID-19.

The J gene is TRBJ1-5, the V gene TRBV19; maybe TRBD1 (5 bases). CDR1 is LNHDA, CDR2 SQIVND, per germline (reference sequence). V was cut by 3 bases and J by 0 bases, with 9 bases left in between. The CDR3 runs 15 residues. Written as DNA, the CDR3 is TGTGCCAGTAGTATCGCAGGACATAGCAATCAGCCCCAGCATTTT. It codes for CASSIAGHSNQPQHF.

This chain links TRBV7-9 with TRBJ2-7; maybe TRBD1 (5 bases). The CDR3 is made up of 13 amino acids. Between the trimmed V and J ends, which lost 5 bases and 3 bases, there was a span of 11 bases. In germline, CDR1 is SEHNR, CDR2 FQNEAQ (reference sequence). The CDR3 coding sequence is TGTGCCAGCAGCCCCCCAGGGATCTACGAGCAGTACTTC. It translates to CASSPPGIYEQYF.

CDR3 coding DNA: TGCAGTGCTAGCCCCGTTGAAAAACTGTTTTTT. It translates to CSASPVEKLFF. The chain joins TRBV20-1 to TRBJ1-4; unclear D gene. This CDR3 contains 11 residues. Germline assignment: CDR1 DFQATT and CDR2 SNEGSKA (reference sequence). Trimming took 3 bases from V and 7 from J, leaving 6 bases between them.

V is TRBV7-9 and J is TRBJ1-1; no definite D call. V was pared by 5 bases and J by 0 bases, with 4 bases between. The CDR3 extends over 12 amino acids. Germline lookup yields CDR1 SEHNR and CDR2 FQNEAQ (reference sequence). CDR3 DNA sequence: TGTGCCAGCAGCACAGTGAACACTGAAGCTTTCTTT. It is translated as CASSTVNTEAFF.

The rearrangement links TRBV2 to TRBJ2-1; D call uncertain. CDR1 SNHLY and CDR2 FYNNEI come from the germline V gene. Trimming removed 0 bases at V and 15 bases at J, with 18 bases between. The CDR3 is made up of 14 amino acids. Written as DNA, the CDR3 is TGTGCCAGCAGTGAAGCCGGCCCAGGAATAGGTCTGTTCTTC. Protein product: CASSEAGPGIGLFF.

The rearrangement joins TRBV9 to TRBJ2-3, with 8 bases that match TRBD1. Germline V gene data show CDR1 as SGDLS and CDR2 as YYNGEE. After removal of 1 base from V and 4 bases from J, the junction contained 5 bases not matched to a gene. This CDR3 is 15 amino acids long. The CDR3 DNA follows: TGTGCCAGCAGCGTAAGGCAGGGGGCCCCAGATACGCAGTATTTT. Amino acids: CASSVRQGAPDTQYF.

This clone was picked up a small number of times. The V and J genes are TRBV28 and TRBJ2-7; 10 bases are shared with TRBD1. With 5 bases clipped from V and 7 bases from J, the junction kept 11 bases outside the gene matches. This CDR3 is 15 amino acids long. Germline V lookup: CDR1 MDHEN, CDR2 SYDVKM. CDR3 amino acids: CASSTPGQGINEQYF. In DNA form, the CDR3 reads TGTGCCAGCAGTACACCGGGACAGGGGATTAATGAGCAGTACTTC.

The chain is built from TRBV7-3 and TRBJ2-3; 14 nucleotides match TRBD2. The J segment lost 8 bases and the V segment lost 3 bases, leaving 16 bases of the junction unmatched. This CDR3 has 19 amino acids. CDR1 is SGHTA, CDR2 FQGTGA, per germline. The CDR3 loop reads CASSFFGLTGTSGGGTQYF. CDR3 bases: TGTGCCAGCAGCTTTTTTGGCCTTACCGGGACTAGCGGGGGAGGTACGCAGTATTTT.

CDR3 DNA: TGTGCCATCAGTGGGACAGACACAGATACGCAGTATTTT. Its translation is CAISGTDTDTQYF. The chain has TRBV10-3 and TRBJ2-3, with a possible D match to TRBD1 (6 bases). This CDR3 contains 13 residues. Germline V lookup: CDR1 ENHRY, CDR2 SYGVKD. The V and J ends lost 4 bases and 2 bases respectively, with 7 bases between them.

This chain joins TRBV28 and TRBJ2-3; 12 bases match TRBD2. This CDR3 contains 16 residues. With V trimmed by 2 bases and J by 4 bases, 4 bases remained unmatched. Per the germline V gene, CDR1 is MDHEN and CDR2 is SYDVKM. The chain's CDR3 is CASSLLAGGPADTQYF. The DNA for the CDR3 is TGTGCCAGCAGTTTACTAGCGGGGGGGCCCGCAGATACGCAGTATTTT. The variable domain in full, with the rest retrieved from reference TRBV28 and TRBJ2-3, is DVKVTQSSRYLVKRTGEKVFLECVQDMDHENMFWYRQDPGLGLRLIYFSYDVKMKEKGDIPEGYSVSREKKERFSLILESASTNQTSMYLCASSLLAGGPADTQYFGPGTRLTVL.

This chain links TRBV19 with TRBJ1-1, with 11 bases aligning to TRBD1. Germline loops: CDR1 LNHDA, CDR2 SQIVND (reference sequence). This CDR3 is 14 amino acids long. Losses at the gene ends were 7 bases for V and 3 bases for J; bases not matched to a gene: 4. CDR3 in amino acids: CASTWDRGYTEAFF. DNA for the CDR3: TGTGCCAGTACCTGGGACAGGGGGTACACTGAAGCTTTCTTT. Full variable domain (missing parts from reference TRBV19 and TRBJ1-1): DGGITQSPKYLFRKEGQNVTLSCEQNLNHDAMYWYRQDPGQGLRLIYYSQIVNDFQKGDIAEGYSVSREKKESFPLTVTSAQKNPTAFYLCASTWDRGYTEAFFGQGTRLTVV.